Described below is a single T cell receptor beta chain sequence and its context. Its specificity is not known. The table came from immunoSEQ multiplex PCR; TCRdb's copy has only in-frame clones and leaves some out. Of about 42,000 clones listed, 80% to 90% are singletons. The record originates from a study of OX40 agonist ivuxolimab in advanced cancers. Study outcomes and limitations: The expanded peripheral T cells' antigen specificity was not determined.

Trimming took 0 bases from V and 5 from J, leaving 13 bases between them. This CDR3 comprises 15 residues. The germline V gene encodes CDR1 SGHRS and CDR2 YFSETQ. This chain links TRBV5-1 with TRBJ2-3; a weak D match, TRBD2 (6 bases). The TCR was taken from an adult with an advanced solid tumor such as melanoma, head and neck, liver or kidney cancer. This sample comprised CD4+ or CD8+ T cells sorted from blood, obtained in a trial of the OX40 agonist ivuxolimab. The CDR3 bases are TGCGCCAGCAGCTTGGGGACGGGAGTGGGAGATACGCAGTATTTT. Its translation is CASSLGTGVGDTQYF. Drawing the rest from reference TRBV5-1 and TRBJ2-3, the complete variable domain is KAGVTQTPRYLIKTRGQQVTLSCSPISGHRSVSWYQQTPGQGLQFLFEYFSETQRNKGNFPGRFSGRQFSNSRSEMNVSTLELGDSALYLCASSLGTGVGDTQYFGPGTRLTVL.